These T cell receptor beta chains were read from a single sample in a study of blood T cell repertoires in COVID-19. This table comes from immunoSEQ multiplex PCR, and its TCRdb copy is limited to in-frame clones, with some not included. Among 50,000 to 75,000 clones, less than 85% were seen once, and the ten largest hold less than 20%. The specimen sequenced was peripheral blood. The receptor source for this set is a woman in her forties or fifties with active or convalescent COVID-19. Each CDR3 is given with its conserved first and last residue. A D gene is named only where the DNA matches it firmly. For some rows the clone size is stated as once, few or many, or as a class when expanded; others skip it.

D | size | J | V | CDR3 | DNA
NA | NA | TRBJ1-4 | TRBV5-1 | CASSFQGPSEKLFF | TGCGCCAGCAGCTTTCAGGGGCCGAGTGAAAAACTGTTTTTT
TRBD1 | few | TRBJ1-3 | TRBV11-2 | CASSWTGSNTIYF | TGTGCCAGCAGCTGGACAGGGTCAAACACCATATATTTT
TRBD2 | once | TRBJ2-7 | TRBV5-5 | CASSSRTSVYVSYEQYF | TGTGCCAGCAGCTCCCGGACTAGCGTATATGTCTCCTACGAGCAGTACTTC
NA | NA | TRBJ2-7 | TRBV28 | CATRGLNFVTSSYEQYF | TGTGCCACCCGGGGACTGAATTTCGTTACTAGCTCCTACGAGCAGTACTTC
NA | NA | TRBJ2-7 | TRBV7-9 | CASSFGSDPAGEQYF | TGTGCCAGCAGCTTCGGGTCGGACCCTGCGGGCGAGCAGTACTTC
NA | NA | TRBJ1-5 | TRBV6-5 | CASRQDINQPQHF | TGTGCCAGCAGACAGGATATCAATCAGCCCCAGCATTTT
NA | NA | TRBJ2-7 | TRBV5-6 | CASSFLLSGTSESYEQYF | TGTGCCAGCAGCTTTCTCCTTTCGGGGACAAGTGAATCCTACGAGCAGTACTTC
NA | NA | TRBJ1-5 | TRBV19 | CASSIEQGINQPQHF | TGTGCCAGTAGTATAGAGCAGGGTATCAATCAGCCCCAGCATTTT
NA | NA | TRBJ1-1 | TRBV19 | CASSTRGTLGAEAFF | TGTGCCAGTAGTACAAGGGGGACCTTGGGGGCTGAAGCTTTCTTT
NA | NA | TRBJ2-2 | TRBV21-1 | CASSRDRGSGELFF | TGTGCCAGTAGCCGGGACAGGGGGTCCGGGGAGCTGTTTTTT
TRBD2 | NA | TRBJ2-7 | TRBV3-1/TRBV3-2 | CASSRGGGDPYEQYF | TGTGCCAGCAGCCGCGGGGGGGGCGATCCCTACGAGCAGTACTTC
NA | NA | TRBJ2-7 | TRBV10-1 | CASSESWTRPEQYF | TGCGCCAGCAGTGAGTCCTGGACAAGACCCGAGCAGTACTTC
NA | few | TRBJ2-5 | TRBV18 | CASSPTGGRVETQYF | TGTGCCAGCTCACCGACGGGGGGCAGGGTGGAGACCCAGTACTTC
NA | NA | TRBJ1-1 | TRBV10-3 | CAISEVTGLGTEAFF | TGTGCCATCAGTGAGGTTACAGGGTTGGGGACTGAAGCTTTCTTT
NA | NA | TRBJ2-2 | TRBV11-1 | CASSYSDTGELFF | TGTGCCAGCAGCTATTCTGACACCGGGGAGCTGTTTTTT
TRBD1 | NA | TRBJ2-7 | TRBV5-5 | CASSLIGTEAYEQYF | TGTGCCAGCAGCTTGATAGGGACAGAGGCCTACGAGCAGTACTTC
TRBD1 | NA | TRBJ1-3 | TRBV6-6 | CASSPLGGGNTIYF | TGTGCCAGCAGTCCTTTAGGGGGCGGAAACACCATATATTTT
NA | once | TRBJ2-7 | TRBV30 | CAWSPGTPYEQYF | TGTGCCTGGAGTCCCGGGACACCCTACGAGCAGTACTTC
NA | NA | TRBJ1-1 | TRBV9 | CASSGRGGLNTEAFF | TGTGCCAGCAGCGGCAGAGGGGGTCTGAACACTGAAGCTTTCTTT
TRBD1 | few | TRBJ1-5 | TRBV7-9 | CASSLSQGVEEPQHF | TGTGCCAGCAGCTTATCCCAGGGGGTAGAGGAGCCCCAGCATTTT
TRBD1 | once | TRBJ1-2 | TRBV3-1/TRBV3-2 | CASSQGQGIYGYTF | TGTGCCAGCAGCCAGGGACAGGGTATCTATGGCTACACCTTC
NA | many | TRBJ1-2 | TRBV7-6 | CASSLGGRGATYGYTF | TGTGCCAGCAGCTTAGGAGGACGGGGGGCTACCTATGGCTACACCTTC
TRBD1 | NA | TRBJ2-7 | TRBV13 | CASSLGGQGDEQYF | TGTGCCAGCAGCTTAGGGGGACAGGGGGACGAGCAGTACTTC
NA | NA | TRBJ2-2 | TRBV28 | CASSLLRLRPPFTGELFF | TGTGCCAGCAGTTTACTACGACTCCGCCCACCTTTTACCGGGGAGCTGTTTTTT
NA | once | TRBJ1-2 | TRBV7-9 | CASSSSNYGYTF | TGTGCCAGCAGCTCGTCTAACTATGGCTACACCTTC
NA | NA | TRBJ1-6 | TRBV7-2 | CASSLGGLNSPLHF | TGTGCCAGCAGCTTAGGCGGGCTTAATTCACCCCTCCACTTT
TRBD2 | NA | TRBJ2-1 | TRBV7-9 | CASSSGGTRNPNEQFF | TGTGCCAGCAGCTCAGGTGGGACTAGGAATCCGAATGAGCAGTTCTTC
NA | NA | TRBJ2-7 | TRBV6-2/TRBV6-3 | CASSDIFYEQYF | TGTGCCAGCAGTGACATCTTCTACGAGCAGTACTTC
TRBD1 | NA | TRBJ2-3 | TRBV2 | CASSEQGAGDTQYF | TGTGCCAGCAGTGAGCAGGGGGCTGGAGATACGCAGTATTTT
NA | NA | TRBJ2-7 | TRBV29-1 | CSVEDRTGSWEQYF | TGCAGCGTTGAAGATCGAACCGGGAGTTGGGAGCAGTACTTC
TRBD1 | NA | TRBJ2-7 | TRBV15 | CATSPSWDSVSYEQYF | TGTGCCACCAGCCCGTCTTGGGACAGTGTATCCTACGAGCAGTACTTC
NA | NA | TRBJ1-1 | TRBV16 | CASSPPRNTEAFF | TGTGCCAGCAGCCCCCCTAGGAACACTGAAGCTTTCTTT
TRBD2 | NA | TRBJ2-5 | TRBV7-6 | CASSRLAGGPGETQYF | TGTGCCAGCAGCCGACTAGCGGGAGGGCCGGGAGAGACCCAGTACTTC
TRBD2 | medium-sized | TRBJ2-7 | TRBV5-1 | CASSYTGGRANEQYF | TGCGCCAGCAGCTACACGGGCGGGAGGGCCAACGAGCAGTACTTC
TRBD1 | medium-sized | TRBJ1-1 | TRBV7-9 | CASSLTGGHTEAFF | TGTGCCAGCAGCTTGACAGGGGGCCATACTGAAGCTTTCTTT
NA | NA | TRBJ1-1 | TRBV18 | CASSTSGAPDTEAFF | TGTGCCAGCTCAACAAGCGGGGCGCCCGACACTGAAGCTTTCTTT
NA | NA | TRBJ2-6 | TRBV5-4 | CASSQDSHSGANVLTF | TGTGCCAGCAGCCAGGACAGTCACTCTGGGGCCAACGTCCTGACTTTC
NA | NA | TRBJ2-1 | TRBV12-3/TRBV12-4 | CASSRGRYEQFF | TGTGCCAGCAGCCGAGGGAGGTATGAGCAGTTCTTC
NA | NA | TRBJ1-4 | TRBV6-5 | CASSKTAATNEKLFF | TGTGCCAGCAGTAAAACAGCAGCAACTAATGAAAAACTGTTTTTT
NA | NA | TRBJ2-1 | TRBV29-1 | CSVDYSQVKQFF | TGCAGCGTTGACTATTCACAGGTGAAGCAGTTCTTC
NA | few | TRBJ2-1 | TRBV24-1 | CATSPLGDKVNEQFF | TGTGCCACCAGCCCACTGGGGGACAAAGTCAATGAGCAGTTCTTC
NA | NA | TRBJ1-5 | TRBV5-4 | CASSLQGSHQPQHF | TGTGCCAGCAGCTTACAGGGATCCCATCAGCCCCAGCATTTT
NA | NA | TRBJ2-7 | TRBV7-9 | CASSPGLQFSYEQYF | TGTGCCAGCAGTCCGGGACTCCAGTTCTCCTACGAGCAGTACTTC
TRBD2 | NA | TRBJ2-1 | TRBV2 | CASKATSGRPGYNEQFF | TGTGCCAGCAAGGCGACTAGCGGCCGACCGGGCTACAATGAGCAGTTCTTC
NA | NA | TRBJ2-7 | TRBV7-9 | CAILGSGEQYF | TGTGCCATCCTAGGATCGGGGGAACAGTACTTC
TRBD2 | NA | TRBJ2-3 | TRBV5-1 | CASSPVAGGTDTQYF | TGCGCCAGCAGCCCGGTAGCGGGGGGCACAGATACGCAGTATTTT
NA | NA | TRBJ2-5 | TRBV5-4 | CASSLGGRETQYF | TGTGCCAGCAGTCTTGGGGGCCGGGAGACCCAGTACTTC
TRBD1 | NA | TRBJ2-4 | TRBV9 | CASSVRTGGLGDIQYF | TGTGCCAGCAGCGTCCGGACAGGGGGATTGGGGGACATTCAGTACTTC
TRBD2 | NA | TRBJ2-7 | TRBV12-5 | CASGSLYGSGAGEQYF | TGTGCTAGTGGTTCCCTCTACGGTAGCGGGGCCGGCGAGCAGTACTTC
TRBD2 | few | TRBJ2-5 | TRBV10-1 | CASSKGLAVQETQYF | TGCGCCAGCAGTAAGGGACTAGCGGTACAAGAGACCCAGTACTTC
NA | NA | TRBJ2-1 | TRBV27 | CASSAQGNEQFF | TGTGCCAGCAGTGCCCAGGGTAATGAGCAGTTCTTC
TRBD1 | few | TRBJ1-1 | TRBV2 | CASSARTGGHTEAFF | TGTGCCAGCAGTGCGAGGACAGGGGGCCACACTGAAGCTTTCTTT
TRBD1 | many | TRBJ1-1 | TRBV3-1/TRBV3-2 | CASSQGDRGRRNTEAFF | TGTGCCAGCAGCCAAGGGGACAGGGGGCGTAGGAACACTGAAGCTTTCTTT
NA | NA | TRBJ1-1 | TRBV11-2 | CASSFAGTEAFF | TGTGCCAGCAGCTTTGCAGGGACTGAAGCTTTCTTT
TRBD1 | NA | TRBJ2-7 | TRBV5-5 | CASSAGQEFYEQYF | TGTGCCAGCAGCGCGGGACAGGAATTTTACGAGCAGTACTTC
TRBD2 | NA | TRBJ2-7 | TRBV11-2 | CASSVGLVYEQYF | TGTGCCAGCAGCGTCGGACTAGTCTACGAGCAGTACTTC
NA | NA | TRBJ1-1 | TRBV6-1 | CASSDAGIEAFF | TGTGCCAGCAGTGACGCGGGTATTGAAGCTTTCTTT
TRBD1 | NA | TRBJ1-2 | TRBV28 | CASSGTETNYGYTF | TGTGCCAGCTCCGGGACAGAGACTAACTATGGCTACACCTTC
TRBD1 | NA | TRBJ2-1 | TRBV7-9 | CASSFGTGESLEQFF | TGTGCCAGCAGCTTCGGGACAGGGGAGTCATTAGAGCAGTTCTTC
TRBD2 | NA | TRBJ2-1 | TRBV7-9 | CASSDETSSIGQFF | TGTGCCAGCAGCGACGAGACTAGCTCCATAGGGCAGTTCTTC